Listed below are T cell receptor beta chains from one sample, sequenced in a study of T cell repertoires in cytomegalovirus infection. TCRdb processed the reads anew with MiXCR; each CDR3 protein has one entry. The sample yields a few hundred thousand distinct CDR3 sequences, about a sixth seen once. The sequenced sample was PBMCs. The receptors were sampled from a human donor in good health (CMV status not recorded). Some clones in this sample may be carry-over from other donors' samples. Both conserved end residues are part of each CDR3. D genes are given only for firm matches. Clone size is given for some rows only: seen once, a few or many times, or a class if the clone is expanded.

TRBV19	TRBD2	TRBJ2-5	-	TGTGCCACCTCTAGCGGGGTCAACCAAGAGACCCAGTACTTC	CATSSGVNQETQYF
TRBV7-7	-	TRBJ2-5	few	TGTGCTAGCAGCTCCTCTGGGATCCAAGAGACCCAGTACTTC	CASSSSGIQETQYF
TRBV7-6	-	TRBJ1-1	-	TGTGCCAGCAGCTTAGAGGCGGGGGCCGGCACTGAAGCTTTCTTT	CASSLEAGAGTEAFF
TRBV19	-	TRBJ2-1	many	TGTGCCAGTAGTTCGTCAGGGAATTCCAATGAGCAGTTCTTC	CASSSSGNSNEQFF
TRBV2	-	TRBJ2-7	-	TGTGCCAGTAAACCCGGGGTAGGGGTAGGTCCCTACGAGCAGTACTTC	CASKPGVGVGPYEQYF
TRBV5-1	-	TRBJ2-5	-	TGCGCCAGCAGCTCTAATCAAGAGACCCAGTACTTC	CASSSNQETQYF
TRBV12-5	TRBD2	TRBJ2-1	-	TGTGCTAGTGGATACCGGACTAGCGGGGGGTATGAGCAGTTCTTC	CASGYRTSGGYEQFF
TRBV6-5	-	TRBJ2-7	-	TGTGCCAGCAGTTACTCCTGGGGTTCCTACGAGCAGTACTTC	CASSYSWGSYEQYF
TRBV5-1	-	TRBJ1-5	few	TGCGCCAGCAGCTTGGGGACTTCCAGCAATCAGCCCCAGCATTTT	CASSLGTSSNQPQHF
TRBV19	-	TRBJ1-2	-	TGTGCCAGTAGTGTACCGGGACGGAGGAGCAGGGGCTACACCTTC	CASSVPGRRSRGYTF
TRBV12-3/TRBV12-4	TRBD1	TRBJ1-1	few	TGTGCCAGCAGACCGACCGGGACAGGGGGTTTGAACACTGAAGCTTTCTTT	CASRPTGTGGLNTEAFF
TRBV2	-	TRBJ2-7	many	TGTGCCAGCAGCGAGCAGGGGTTGGTTTACGAGCAGTACTTC	CASSEQGLVYEQYF